This TCR beta chain was profiled in a study of CD8 T cells in Susac syndrome. Reverse transcription of about 0.5 to 1 ug RNA was carried out with random hexamers. From the immunoSEQ multiplex PCR reads, TCRdb called clonotypes with MiXCR, one entry per CDR3 protein. Altogether 65,000 to 95,000 distinct CDR3 sequences are present, 90% to 95% being singletons, with the ten largest covering approximately 0.92%. Sequenced: CD8+ T cells from PBMCs. The sequence was collected from a human donor with Susac syndrome.

Written as DNA, the CDR3 is TGTGCCAGCAGCCCGGGAGCCACAGATACGCAGTATTTT. This gives the protein CASSPGATDTQYF. The chain carries TRBV13 and TRBJ2-3; D possibly corresponds to TRBD2 (6 bases). Germline V gene lookup returns CDR1 PRHDT and CDR2 FYEKMQ (reference sequence). Trimming took 5 bases from V and 2 from J, leaving 8 bases between them. This CDR3 has 13 residues.